A single T cell receptor beta chain is shown here with its context. Antigen: not known. Assay: immunoSEQ multiplex PCR; the TCRdb copy retains only in-frame clones and omits some. The sample lists 43,000 or so clones; over 75% were seen once. CDR3 length equals 16 residues. Unmatched junction bases numbered 8, after V lost 4 bases and J lost 4 bases. Germline V CDR1 and CDR2: LGHNA, YNFKEQ. This sample stems from a study of lymphopenia after photon versus proton radiotherapy. Findings and caveats of the study: Larger post-nadir TCR diversity loss correlated inversely with survival in deceased patients. Photon-treated patients lost naive T cells and TCR diversity; proton-treated stayed stable. After the lymphocyte nadir, photon-treated repertoires showed oligoclonal expansion, especially of CD8+ Temra cells.

The TCR was taken from a man between 35 and 55 years old with gastric cancer. The sample was peripheral blood, taken from a patient treated with photon-based radiotherapy. The chain joins TRBV4-2 to TRBJ2-3; TRBD2 agrees at 10 bases. CDR3 in DNA: TGTGCCAGCAGCCGCCAGCTAGCGGGGGCCTCAGATACGCAGTATTTT. This encodes CASSRQLAGASDTQYF.